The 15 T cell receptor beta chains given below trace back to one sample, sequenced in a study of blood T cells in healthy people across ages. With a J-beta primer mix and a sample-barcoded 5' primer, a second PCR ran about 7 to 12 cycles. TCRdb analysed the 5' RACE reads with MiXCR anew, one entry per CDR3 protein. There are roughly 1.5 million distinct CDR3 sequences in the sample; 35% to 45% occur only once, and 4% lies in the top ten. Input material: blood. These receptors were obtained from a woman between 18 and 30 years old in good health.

CDR3 residues: CASSITGGTADTQYF. In nucleotides, the CDR3 is TGCGCCAGCAGCATAACCGGAGGGACAGCAGATACGCAGTATTTT. V and J are TRBV5-1 and TRBJ2-3; possible D gene TRBD1, 7 bases. V was pared by 4 bases and J by 4 bases, with 16 bases between. Germline V lookup: CDR1 SGHRS, CDR2 YFSETQ. The CDR3 is made up of 15 amino acids.

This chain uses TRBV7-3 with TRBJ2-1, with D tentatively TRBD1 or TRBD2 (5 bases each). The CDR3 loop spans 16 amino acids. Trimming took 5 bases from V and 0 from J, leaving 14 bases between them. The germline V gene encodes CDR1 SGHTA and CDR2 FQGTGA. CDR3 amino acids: CASSQDPGRSYNEQFF. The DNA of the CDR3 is TGTGCCAGCAGCCAAGATCCGGGGCGCTCCTACAATGAGCAGTTCTTC.

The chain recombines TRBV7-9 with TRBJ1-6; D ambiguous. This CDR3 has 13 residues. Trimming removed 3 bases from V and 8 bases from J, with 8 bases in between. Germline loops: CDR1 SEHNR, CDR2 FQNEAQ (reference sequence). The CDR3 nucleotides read TGTGCCAGCAGCTTTAGACGGGATTCACCCCTCCACTTT. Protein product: CASSFRRDSPLHF.

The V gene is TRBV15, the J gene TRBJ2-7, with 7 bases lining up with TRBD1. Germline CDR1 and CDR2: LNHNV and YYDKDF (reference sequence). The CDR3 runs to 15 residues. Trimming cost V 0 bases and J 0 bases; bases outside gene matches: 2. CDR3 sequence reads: CATSRDRGSSYEQYF. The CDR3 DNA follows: TGTGCCACCAGCAGAGACAGGGGGAGCTCCTACGAGCAGTACTTC.

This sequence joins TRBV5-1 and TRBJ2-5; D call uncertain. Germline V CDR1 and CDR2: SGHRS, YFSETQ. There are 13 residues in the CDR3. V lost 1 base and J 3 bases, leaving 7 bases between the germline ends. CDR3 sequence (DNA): TGCGCCAGCAGCTTGTCAGTGAAAGAGACCCAGTACTTC. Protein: CASSLSVKETQYF.

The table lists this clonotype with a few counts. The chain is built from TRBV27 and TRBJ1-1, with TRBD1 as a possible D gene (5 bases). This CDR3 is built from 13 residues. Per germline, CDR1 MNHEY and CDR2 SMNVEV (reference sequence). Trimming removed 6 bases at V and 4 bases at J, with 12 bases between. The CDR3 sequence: CASRPGGSTEAFF. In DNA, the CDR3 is TGTGCCAGCAGACCCGGGGGGAGCACTGAAGCTTTCTTT.

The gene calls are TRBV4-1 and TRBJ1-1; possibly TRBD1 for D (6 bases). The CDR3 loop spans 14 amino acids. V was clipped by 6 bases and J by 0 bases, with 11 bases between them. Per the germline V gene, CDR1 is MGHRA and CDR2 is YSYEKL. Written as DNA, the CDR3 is TGCGCCAGCAGTGGAAGGACAGTGAACACTGAAGCTTTCTTT. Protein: CASSGRTVNTEAFF.

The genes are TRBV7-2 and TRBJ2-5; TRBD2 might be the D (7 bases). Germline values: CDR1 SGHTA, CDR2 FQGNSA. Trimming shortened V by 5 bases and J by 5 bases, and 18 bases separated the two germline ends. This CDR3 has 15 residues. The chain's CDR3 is CASSPQWGGLETQYF. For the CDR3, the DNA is TGTGCCAGCAGCCCTCAGTGGGGGGGGCTTGAGACCCAGTACTTC.

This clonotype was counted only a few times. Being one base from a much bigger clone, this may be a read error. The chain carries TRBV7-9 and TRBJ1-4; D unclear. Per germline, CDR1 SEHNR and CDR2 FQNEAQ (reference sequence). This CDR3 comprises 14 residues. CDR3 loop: CAGSLGQSNEKLFF. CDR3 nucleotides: TGTGCCGGCAGCTTAGGGCAGTCTAATGAAAAACTGTTTTTT. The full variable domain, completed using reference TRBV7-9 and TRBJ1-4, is DTGVSQNPRHKITKRGQNVTFRCDPISEHNRLYWYRQTLGQGPEFLTYFQNEAQLEKSRLLSDRFSAERPKGSFSTLEIQRTEQGDSAMYLCAGSLGQSNEKLFFGSGTQLSVL.

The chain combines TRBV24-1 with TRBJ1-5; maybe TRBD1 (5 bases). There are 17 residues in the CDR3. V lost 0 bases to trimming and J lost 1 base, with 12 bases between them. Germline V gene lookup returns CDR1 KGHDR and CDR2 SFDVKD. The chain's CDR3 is CATSDLPGRGSNQPQHF. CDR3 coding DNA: TGTGCCACCAGTGATTTGCCGGGGCGCGGGAGCAATCAGCCCCAGCATTTT.

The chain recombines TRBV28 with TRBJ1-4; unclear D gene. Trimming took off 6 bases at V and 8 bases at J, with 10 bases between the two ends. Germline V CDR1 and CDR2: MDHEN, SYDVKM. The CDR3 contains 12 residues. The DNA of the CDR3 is TGTGCCAGCAGGCGGGTGTTGGAAAAACTGTTTTTT. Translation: CASRRVLEKLFF.

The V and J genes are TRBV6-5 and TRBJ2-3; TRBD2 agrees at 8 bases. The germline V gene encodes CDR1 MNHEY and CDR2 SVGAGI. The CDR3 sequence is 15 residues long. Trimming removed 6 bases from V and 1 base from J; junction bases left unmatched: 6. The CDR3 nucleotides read TGTGCCAGCAGGCGGACTAGCTTCGGCACAGATACGCAGTATTTT. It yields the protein CASRRTSFGTDTQYF.

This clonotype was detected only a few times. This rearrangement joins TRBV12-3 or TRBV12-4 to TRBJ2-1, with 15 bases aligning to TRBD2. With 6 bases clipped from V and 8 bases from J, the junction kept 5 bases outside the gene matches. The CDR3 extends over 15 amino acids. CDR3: CASRRTSGGADEQFF. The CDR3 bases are TGTGCCAGCAGGCGGACTAGCGGGGGGGCCGATGAGCAGTTCTTC.

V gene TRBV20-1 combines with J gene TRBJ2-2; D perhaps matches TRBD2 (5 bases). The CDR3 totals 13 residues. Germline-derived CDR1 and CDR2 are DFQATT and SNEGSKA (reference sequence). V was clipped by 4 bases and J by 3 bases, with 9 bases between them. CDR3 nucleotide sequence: TGCAGTGCTATGAGGGCGGACACCGGGGAGCTGTTTTTT. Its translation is CSAMRADTGELFF.

The CDR3 region is CASNQDRTDTQYF. Written as DNA, the CDR3 is TGTGCCAGCAACCAGGACCGCACAGATACGCAGTATTTT. The V call is TRBV7-8, the J call TRBJ2-3; no clear D gene. V dropped 7 bases and J dropped 1 base, with 9 bases sitting between them. Looked up from germline, CDR1 is SGHVS and CDR2 is FQNEAQ. The CDR3 contains 13 residues.